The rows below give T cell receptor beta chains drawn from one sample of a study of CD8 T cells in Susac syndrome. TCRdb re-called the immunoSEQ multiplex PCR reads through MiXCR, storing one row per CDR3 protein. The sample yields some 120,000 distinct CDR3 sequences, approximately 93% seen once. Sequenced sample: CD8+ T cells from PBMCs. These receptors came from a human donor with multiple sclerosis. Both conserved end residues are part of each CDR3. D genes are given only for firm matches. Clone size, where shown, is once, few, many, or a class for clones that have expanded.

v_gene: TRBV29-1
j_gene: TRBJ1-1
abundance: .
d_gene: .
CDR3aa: CSVHGEGDGGRTEAFF
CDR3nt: TGCAGCGTACACGGCGAGGGGGATGGGGGCCGGACTGAAGCTTTCTTT

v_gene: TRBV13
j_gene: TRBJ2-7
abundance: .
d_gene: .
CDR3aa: CASSRGSAGREQYF
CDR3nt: TGTGCCAGCAGCCGGGGTTCGGCAGGACGGGAGCAGTACTTC

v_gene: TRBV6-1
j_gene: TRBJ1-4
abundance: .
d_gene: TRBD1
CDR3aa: CASRVGQGAIDEKLFF
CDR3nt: TGTGCCAGCAGAGTGGGACAGGGGGCAATCGATGAAAAACTGTTTTTT

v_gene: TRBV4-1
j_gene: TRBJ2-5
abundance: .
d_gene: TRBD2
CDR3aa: CASSQTSGGQETQYF
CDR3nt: TGCGCCAGCAGTCAAACTAGCGGGGGACAAGAGACCCAGTACTTC

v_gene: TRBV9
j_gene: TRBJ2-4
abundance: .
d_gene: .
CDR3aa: CASSTGGAKNIQYF
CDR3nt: TGTGCCAGCAGCACCGGAGGAGCCAAAAACATTCAGTACTTC

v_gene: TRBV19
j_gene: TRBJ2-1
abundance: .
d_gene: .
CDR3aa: CASSSGSYNEQFF
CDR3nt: TGTGCCAGTAGTAGCGGATCCTACAATGAGCAGTTCTTC

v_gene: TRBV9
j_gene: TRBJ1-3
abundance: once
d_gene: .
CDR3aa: CASSLDPGSSGNTIYF
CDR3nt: TGTGCCAGCAGCCTAGATCCAGGAAGCTCTGGAAACACCATATATTTT

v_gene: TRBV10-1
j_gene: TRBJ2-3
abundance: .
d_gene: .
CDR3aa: CASPGDTQYF
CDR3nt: TGCGCCAGCCCGGGAGATACGCAGTATTTT

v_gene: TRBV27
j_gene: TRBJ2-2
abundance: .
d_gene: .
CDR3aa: CASGPHSGELFF
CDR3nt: TGTGCCAGTGGGCCACACTCCGGGGAGCTGTTTTTT

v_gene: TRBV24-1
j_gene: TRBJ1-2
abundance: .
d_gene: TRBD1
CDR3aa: CATSRDSDNYGYTF
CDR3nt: TGTGCCACCAGTAGGGACAGCGATAACTATGGCTACACCTTC

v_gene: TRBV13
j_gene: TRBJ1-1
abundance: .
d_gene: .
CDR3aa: CASTLGWGRGTEAFF
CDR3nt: TGTGCCAGCACCCTGGGTTGGGGCCGGGGGACTGAAGCTTTCTTT

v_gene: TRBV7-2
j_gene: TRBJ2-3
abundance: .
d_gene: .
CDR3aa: CASSLVSADTQYF
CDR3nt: TGTGCCAGCAGCTTAGTTTCGGCAGATACGCAGTATTTT

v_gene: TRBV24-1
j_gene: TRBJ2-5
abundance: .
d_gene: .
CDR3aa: CATSDLDGKETQYF
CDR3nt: TGTGCCACCAGTGATTTGGACGGTAAAGAGACCCAGTACTTC

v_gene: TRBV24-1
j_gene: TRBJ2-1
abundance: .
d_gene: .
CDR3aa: CATSDGEITYNEQFF
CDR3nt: TGTGCCACCAGTGACGGGGAGATCACCTACAATGAGCAGTTCTTC

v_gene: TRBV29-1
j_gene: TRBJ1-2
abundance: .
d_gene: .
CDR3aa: CSVGAGYKLDGYTF
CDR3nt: TGCAGCGTTGGTGCTGGGTATAAGCTGGATGGCTACACCTTC

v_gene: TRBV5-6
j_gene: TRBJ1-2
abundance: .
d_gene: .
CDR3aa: CASSLRRGGNDYGYTF
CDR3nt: TGTGCCAGCAGCTTACGTCGCGGGGGCAACGACTATGGCTACACCTTC

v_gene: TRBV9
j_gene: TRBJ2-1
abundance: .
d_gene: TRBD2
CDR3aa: CASSGSGNDNEQFF
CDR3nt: TGTGCCAGCAGCGGTAGCGGGAATGACAATGAGCAGTTCTTC

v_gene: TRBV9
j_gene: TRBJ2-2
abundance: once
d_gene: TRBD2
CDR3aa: CASSVGGRDTGELFF
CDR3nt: TGTGCCAGCAGCGTAGGCGGGAGGGATACCGGGGAGCTGTTTTTT

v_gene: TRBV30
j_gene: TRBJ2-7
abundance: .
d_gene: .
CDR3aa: CACGDRVVEQYF
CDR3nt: TGTGCCTGTGGTGATCGCGTCGTCGAGCAGTACTTC

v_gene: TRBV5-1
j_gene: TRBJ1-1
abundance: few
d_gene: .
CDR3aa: CASSPRGTEAFF
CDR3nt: TGTGCCAGCAGCCCCAGGGGCACTGAAGCTTTCTTT

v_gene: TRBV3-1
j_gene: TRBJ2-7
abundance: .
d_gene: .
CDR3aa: CASSQEGFAYEQYF
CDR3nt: TGTGCCAGCAGCCAAGAGGGGTTTGCCTACGAGCAGTACTTC

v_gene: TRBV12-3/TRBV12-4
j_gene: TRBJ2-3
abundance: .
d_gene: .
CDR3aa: CASSALVADTQYF
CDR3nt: TGTGCCAGCAGTGCCCTCGTTGCGGATACGCAGTATTTT

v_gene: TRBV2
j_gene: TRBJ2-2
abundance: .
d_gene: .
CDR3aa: CATFARNTGELFF
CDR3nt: TGTGCCACCTTTGCGAGAAACACCGGGGAGCTGTTTTTT